Listed below are T cell receptor beta chains from one sample, sequenced in a study of CD8+ T cells in alopecia areata. Sequencing used immunoSEQ multiplex PCR; TCRdb keeps in-frame clones, though not all of them. This table has some 110,000 clones, around two fifths appearing once. Sequenced sample: CD4+ T cells sorted from blood. These receptors originate from a human donor with alopecia areata. Both conserved end residues are part of each CDR3. The D gene is left open where the match is weak. Size values are once, few and many counts, or a class for expanded clones, and some rows have none.

clone_size	d_call	j_call	v_call	cdr3_aa	cdr3_nt
.	TRBD1	TRBJ1-1	TRBV2	CASSGRQGRAEAFF	TGTGCCAGCAGCGGGAGACAGGGGAGAGCTGAAGCTTTCTTT
few	.	TRBJ2-3	TRBV23-1	CATSGSDTQYF	TGCGCCACCAGCGGCTCAGATACGCAGTATTTT
.	.	TRBJ2-3	TRBV28	CAGKDSSTDTQYF	TGTGCCGGAAAGGACAGTAGCACAGATACGCAGTATTTT
.	.	TRBJ1-2	TRBV30	CAWTAQRYGYTF	TGTGCCTGGACCGCCCAGCGTTATGGCTACACCTTC
.	.	TRBJ2-2	TRBV9	CASSVDIAGELFF	TGTGCCAGCAGCGTGGACATCGCCGGGGAGCTGTTTTTT
.	.	TRBJ1-1	TRBV29-1	CSVELPNPGWGAFF	TGCAGCGTTGAATTGCCGAATCCGGGTTGGGGAGCTTTCTTT
.	.	TRBJ2-7	TRBV4-3	CASSNGQTPYEQYF	TGCGCCAGCAGCAACGGACAGACCCCCTACGAGCAGTACTTC
few	.	TRBJ2-7	TRBV28	CASSLVGSYEQYF	TGTGCCAGCAGTTTAGTGGGTTCCTACGAGCAGTACTTC
.	.	TRBJ2-4	TRBV7-9	CASSLVGMSIQYF	TGTGCCAGCAGCTTAGTAGGGATGAGCATTCAGTACTTC
few	.	TRBJ2-1	TRBV28	CASSFWGGQPYNEQFF	TGTGCCAGCAGTTTTTGGGGGGGACAGCCTTACAATGAGCAGTTCTTC